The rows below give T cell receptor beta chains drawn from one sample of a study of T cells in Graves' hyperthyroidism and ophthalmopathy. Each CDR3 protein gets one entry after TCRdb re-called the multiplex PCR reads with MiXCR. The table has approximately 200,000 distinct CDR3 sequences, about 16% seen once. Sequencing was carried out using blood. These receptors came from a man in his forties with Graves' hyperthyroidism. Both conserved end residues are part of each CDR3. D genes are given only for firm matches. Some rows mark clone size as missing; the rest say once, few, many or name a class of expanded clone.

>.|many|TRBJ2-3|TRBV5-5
CASSYTGLTDTQYF
TGTGCCAGCAGCTATACGGGGCTCACAGATACGCAGTATTTT
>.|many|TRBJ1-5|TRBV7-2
CASSLTGQNNQPQHF
TGTGCCAGCAGCCTCACGGGGCAGAACAATCAGCCCCAGCATTTT
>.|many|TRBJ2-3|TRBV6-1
CASKNGMASQFADTQYF
TGTGCCAGCAAAAACGGCATGGCTAGTCAATTTGCAGATACGCAGTATTTT
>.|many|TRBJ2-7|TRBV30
CAWSPGHNEQYF
TGTGCCTGGAGCCCGGGACATAACGAGCAGTACTTC
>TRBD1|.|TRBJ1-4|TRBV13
CASRPLRDRGTATNEKLFF
TGTGCCAGCAGACCGCTCCGGGACAGGGGCACAGCAACTAATGAAAAACTGTTTTTT
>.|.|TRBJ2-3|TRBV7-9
CASSLVDGFDADTQYF
TGTGCCAGCAGCCTCGTTGATGGATTCGATGCGGATACGCAGTATTTT
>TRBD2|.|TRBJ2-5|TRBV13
CASSPTSGRGVQETQYF
TGTGCCAGCAGCCCTACGTCGGGTCGGGGGGTACAAGAGACCCAGTACTTC
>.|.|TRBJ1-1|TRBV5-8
CASSGRGRGITEAFF
TGTGCCAGCAGCGGGAGGGGCAGGGGCATCACTGAAGCTTTCTTT
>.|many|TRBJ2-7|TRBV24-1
CATSDPTHGGEQYF
TGTGCCACCAGTGATCCTACACATGGTGGGGAGCAGTACTTC
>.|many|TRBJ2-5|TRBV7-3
CASSLAGAQEAQYF
TGTGCCAGCAGCTTGGCAGGGGCACAAGAGGCCCAGTACTTC
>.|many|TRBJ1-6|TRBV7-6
CASSTPGPTGNSPLHF
TGTGCCAGCAGCACCCCGGGTCCAACTGGGAATTCACCCCTCCACTTT
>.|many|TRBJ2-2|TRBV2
CASRTAGELFF
TGTGCCAGCAGGACTGCCGGGGAGCTGTTTTTT
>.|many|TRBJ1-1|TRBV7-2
CASSLGGGPPMNTEAFF
TGTGCCAGCAGCTTAGGAGGGGGACCACCCATGAACACTGAAGCTTTCTTT
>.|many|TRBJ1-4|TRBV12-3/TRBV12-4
CASSGTPRTEKLFF
TGTGCCAGCAGTGGGACGCCGAGAACCGAAAAACTGTTTTTT